A single sample is the source of the 20 T cell receptor beta chains below, sequenced in a study of blood T cell repertoires in COVID-19. Libraries were prepared by immunoSEQ multiplex PCR; TCRdb keeps only in-frame clonotypes and omits some of them. The repertoire holds just over 350,000 clones, roughly 87% seen once, with almost 3% in the top ten. The sequenced material came from PBMCs or T cells enriched from blood (not recorded which). The receptors come from a woman in her 30s who had recovered from COVID-19.

The chain couples TRBV5-1 to TRBJ1-5; tentative D call: TRBD1 (5 bases). The CDR3 extends over 14 amino acids. CDR1 is SGHRS and CDR2 is YFSETQ in the germline V gene. Deletions cut 0 bases from V and 4 bases from J, with 8 bases between. CDR3 region: CASSLGQINQPQHF. In DNA, the CDR3 is TGCGCCAGCAGCTTGGGACAGATTAATCAGCCCCAGCATTTT.

The V and J genes are TRBV7-9 and TRBJ2-7; TRBD2 might be the D (6 bases). The germline gives CDR1 SEHNR, CDR2 FQNEAQ (reference sequence). Deletions cut 2 bases from V and 3 bases from J, with 8 bases between. The CDR3 covers 13 residues. CDR3 amino acids: CASSLMEGYEQYF. CDR3 sequence (DNA): TGTGCCAGCAGCTTAATGGAGGGCTACGAGCAGTACTTC.

DNA for the CDR3: TGTGCCAGCAGTCCGGGAATCACTGGAAACACCATATATTTT. Protein product: CASSPGITGNTIYF. The chain uses TRBV2 and TRBJ1-3, with D hard to call. The germline V gene has CDR1 SNHLY and CDR2 FYNNEI. CDR3 length equals 14 residues. Trimming stripped 5 bases from V and 2 bases from J, with 10 bases between.

V usage is TRBV20-1 and J usage is TRBJ1-6, with 9 bases fitting TRBD1. Germline V gives CDR1 DFQATT, CDR2 SNEGSKA (reference sequence). J was trimmed by 8 bases and V by 3 bases; bases with no gene match: 8. The CDR3 is 15 amino acids. The CDR3 coding sequence is TGCAGTGCTAGTCTGGGACAGGGATTCTATTCACCCCTCCACTTT. It specifies CSASLGQGFYSPLHF.

The V and J genes are TRBV6-1 and TRBJ2-7, with TRBD1 identical over 7 bases. The junction had 8 bases not matched to a gene; V was cut back by 2 bases and J by 1 base. The CDR3 length is 16 residues. Germline V gene data show CDR1 as MNHNS and CDR2 as SASEGT. The CDR3 region is CASSEIFVGQSYEQYF. DNA of the CDR3: TGTGCCAGCAGTGAAATTTTCGTGGGACAGTCCTACGAGCAGTACTTC.

Only a few counts were recorded for this clone. The V gene is TRBV10-1, the J gene TRBJ2-2; the match to TRBD2 covers 7 bases. V lost 7 bases and J lost 6; bases outside the gene matches: 5. The CDR3 is 13 amino acids. Germline values: CDR1 WNHNN, CDR2 SYGVQD (reference sequence). The CDR3 spells CASTATSSGELFF. The CDR3 coding sequence is TGCGCCAGCACCGCGACTAGCTCCGGGGAGCTGTTTTTT.

Details on this clone: Germline is not matched at one junction end, which may reflect a read error. DNA of the CDR3: TGTGCTAGCAGCCCAGGACAGGGGGTAGGAAACACCATATATTTT. Protein product: CASSPGQGVGNTIYF. The chain couples TRBV7-7 to TRBJ1-3, with 10 bases that match TRBD1. Germline CDR1 SSHAT, CDR2 FNYEAQ (reference sequence). The CDR3 totals 15 residues.

This chain links TRBV2 with TRBJ1-2, with unresolved D. Germline V gene lookup returns CDR1 SNHLY and CDR2 FYNNEI. This CDR3 spans 11 amino acids. Deletions cut 7 bases from V and 3 bases from J, with 6 bases between. CDR3 sequence (DNA): TGTGCCAGCAACAGTCACTATGGCTACACCTTC. It translates to CASNSHYGYTF. The whole variable domain, remainder taken from reference TRBV2 and TRBJ1-2, is EPEVTQTPSHQVTQMGQEVILRCVPISNHLYFYWYRQILGQKVEFLVSFYNNEISEKSEIFDDQFSVERPDGSNFTLKIRSTKLEDSAMYFCASNSHYGYTFGSGTRLTVV.

The chain joins TRBV24-1 to TRBJ2-5, with 7 bases matching TRBD2. Germline loops: CDR1 KGHDR, CDR2 SFDVKD. V lost 3 bases, J lost 2 bases, and 11 bases stayed unmatched. This CDR3 contains 17 residues. For the CDR3, the DNA is TGTGCCACCAGTGATCCCTCCCTAGCGGCCTTGCAAGAGACCCAGTACTTC. It codes for CATSDPSLAALQETQYF.

This chain connects TRBV20-1 to TRBJ1-2; TRBD1 might be the D (6 bases). V was clipped by 3 bases and J by 3 bases, with 14 bases between them. Germline CDR1 and CDR2: DFQATT and SNEGSKA (reference sequence). CDR3 length: 14 amino acids. This chain's CDR3 is CSASLPDSHYGYTF. The CDR3 coding sequence is TGCAGTGCTAGTCTCCCGGACAGTCACTATGGCTACACCTTC.

The rearrangement joins TRBV12-3 or TRBV12-4 to TRBJ2-1; possible D gene TRBD2, 5 bases. V was cut by 6 bases and J by 8 bases, with 11 bases left in between. This CDR3 comprises 12 residues. The CDR3 reads CASRYLADEQFF. The CDR3 coding sequence is TGTGCCAGCAGGTACCTAGCCGATGAGCAGTTCTTC.

The rearrangement links TRBV6-6 to TRBJ1-6, with 7 bases aligning to TRBD1. Germline V gives CDR1 MNHNY, CDR2 SVGAGI (reference sequence). This CDR3 contains 15 residues. V shed 0 bases and J 7 bases; nucleotides not matched to a gene: 3. The CDR3: CASSYSQGENSPLHF. The CDR3 DNA sequence: TGTGCCAGCAGTTACTCTCAGGGGGAGAATTCACCCCTCCACTTT.

J is TRBJ1-3 and V is TRBV10-1; D unclear. The CDR3 sequence is 13 residues long. CDR1 is WNHNN and CDR2 is SYGVQD in the germline V gene (reference sequence). V gave up 5 bases and J gave up 5 bases, with 10 bases separating them. The CDR3 region has the DNA TGCGCCAGCAGTTCGGGATTCCGAAACACCATATATTTT. Amino acids: CASSSGFRNTIYF.

This clone was seen only a few times. The chain is built from TRBV5-4 and TRBJ2-2; 7 bases match TRBD2. CDR3 size: 16 residues. V lost 0 bases and J lost 7; bases outside the gene matches: 9. Germline CDR1 SGHNT, CDR2 YYREEE (reference sequence). CDR3 sequence (DNA): TGTGCCAGCAGCTTGGGACCGGCTAGCGGATTCGGGGAGCTGTTTTTT. Its translation is CASSLGPASGFGELFF.

The chain is built from TRBV6-5 and TRBJ1-6; 10 bases agree with TRBD1. CDR3 length: 13 amino acids. Germline values: CDR1 MNHEY, CDR2 SVGAGI. Trimming took 2 bases from V and 14 from J; bases not matched to a gene: 3. The CDR3 DNA reads TGTGCCAGCAGTTACCGGGACAGGGGTTCCCTCCACTTT. This codes for CASSYRDRGSLHF.

A single count supports this clone. The chain links TRBV28 to TRBJ2-3; unclear D gene. The CDR3 is 15 residues long. V lost 7 bases to trimming and J lost 6 bases, with 20 bases between them. Per germline, CDR1 MDHEN and CDR2 SYDVKM. The CDR3, as DNA: TGTGCCAGCACCGGCGTCGAGGAGCTGGGTGATACGCAGTATTTT. Translating it yields CASTGVEELGDTQYF.

This clone showed up just a few times. The chain is built from TRBV28 and TRBJ2-3; the D is unclear. CDR1 is MDHEN, CDR2 SYDVKM, per germline. The CDR3 consists of 13 residues. V dropped 3 bases and J dropped 5 bases, with 9 bases sitting between them. The CDR3 region is CASSFVQEDTQYF. For the CDR3, the DNA is TGTGCCAGCAGTTTTGTTCAGGAAGATACGCAGTATTTT. Supplemented by reference TRBV28 and TRBJ2-3, the full variable domain reads DVKVTQSSRYLVKRTGEKVFLECVQDMDHENMFWYRQDPGLGLRLIYFSYDVKMKEKGDIPEGYSVSREKKERFSLILESASTNQTSMYLCASSFVQEDTQYFGPGTRLTVL.

CDR3 protein: CASSPPLGREAEAFF. CDR3 in DNA: TGTGCCAGCAGCCCTCCCCTGGGCAGGGAGGCTGAAGCTTTCTTT. The chain combines TRBV9 with TRBJ1-1; TRBD1 is a possible D gene (5 bases). V lost 4 bases to trimming and J lost 6 bases, with 19 bases between them. CDR1 is SGDLS and CDR2 is YYNGEE in the germline V gene. CDR3 length equals 15 residues.

The chain joins TRBV27 to TRBJ2-1; D is unclear. Trimming took 3 bases from V and 7 from J, leaving 10 bases between them. Germline V gene lookup returns CDR1 MNHEY and CDR2 SMNVEV (reference sequence). This CDR3 comprises 13 residues. The CDR3 region is CASSLRGQNEQFF. CDR3 sequence (DNA): TGTGCCAGCAGTTTGCGCGGTCAGAATGAGCAGTTCTTC.

The gene calls are TRBV4-2 and TRBJ2-7; 7 bases are a match to TRBD2. V lost 2 bases to trimming and J lost 3 bases; unmatched junction nucleotides: 13. This CDR3 is built from 17 residues. The germline V gene has CDR1 LGHNA and CDR2 YNFKEQ. CDR3 nucleotide sequence: TGTGCCAGCAGCCAAAGGGTGGGTCGGGGGGTCAACTACGAGCAGTACTTC. It encodes CASSQRVGRGVNYEQYF.